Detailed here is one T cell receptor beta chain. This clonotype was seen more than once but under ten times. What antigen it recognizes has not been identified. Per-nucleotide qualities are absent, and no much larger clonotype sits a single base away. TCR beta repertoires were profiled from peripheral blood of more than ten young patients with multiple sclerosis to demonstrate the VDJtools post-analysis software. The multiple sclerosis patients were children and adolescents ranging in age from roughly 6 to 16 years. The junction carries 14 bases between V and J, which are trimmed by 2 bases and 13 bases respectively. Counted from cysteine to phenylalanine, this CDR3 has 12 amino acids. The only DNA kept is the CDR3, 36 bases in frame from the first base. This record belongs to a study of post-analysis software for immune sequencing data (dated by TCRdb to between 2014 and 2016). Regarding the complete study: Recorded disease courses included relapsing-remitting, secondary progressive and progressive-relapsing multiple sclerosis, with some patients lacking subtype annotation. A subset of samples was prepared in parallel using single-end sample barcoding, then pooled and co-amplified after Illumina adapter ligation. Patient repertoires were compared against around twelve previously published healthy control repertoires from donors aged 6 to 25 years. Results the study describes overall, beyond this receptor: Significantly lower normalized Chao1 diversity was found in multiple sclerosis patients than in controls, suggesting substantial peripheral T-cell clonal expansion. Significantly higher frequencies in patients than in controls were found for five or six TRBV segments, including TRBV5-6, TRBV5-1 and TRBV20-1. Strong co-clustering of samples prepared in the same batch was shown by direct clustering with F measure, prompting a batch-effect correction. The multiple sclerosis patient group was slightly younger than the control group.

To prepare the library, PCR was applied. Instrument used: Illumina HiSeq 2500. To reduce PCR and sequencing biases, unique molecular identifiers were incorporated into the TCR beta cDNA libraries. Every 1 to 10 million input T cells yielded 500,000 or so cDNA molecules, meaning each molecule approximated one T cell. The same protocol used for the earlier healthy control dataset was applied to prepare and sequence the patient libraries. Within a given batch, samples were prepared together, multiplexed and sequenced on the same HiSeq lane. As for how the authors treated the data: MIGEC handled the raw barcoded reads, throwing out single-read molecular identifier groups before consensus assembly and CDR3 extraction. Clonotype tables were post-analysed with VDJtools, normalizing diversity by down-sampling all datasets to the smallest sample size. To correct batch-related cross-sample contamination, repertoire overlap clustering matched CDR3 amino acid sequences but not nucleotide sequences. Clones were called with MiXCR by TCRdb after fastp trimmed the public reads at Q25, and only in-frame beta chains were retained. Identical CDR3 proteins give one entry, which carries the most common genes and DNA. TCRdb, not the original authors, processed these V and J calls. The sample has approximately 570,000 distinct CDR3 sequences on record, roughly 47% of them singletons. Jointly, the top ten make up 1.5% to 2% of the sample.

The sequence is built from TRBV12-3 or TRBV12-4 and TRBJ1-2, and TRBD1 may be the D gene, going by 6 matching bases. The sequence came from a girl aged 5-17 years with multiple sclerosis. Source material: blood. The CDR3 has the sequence CASSLWAGVTTF. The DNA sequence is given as TGTGCCAGCAGTTTATGGGCAGGGGTCACCACCTTC.